This note documents a single T cell receptor (beta chain) sequence. Trimming took off 3 bases at V and 0 bases at J, with 15 bases between the two ends. This CDR3 spans 18 amino acids. Germline lookup yields CDR1 MDHEN and CDR2 SYDVKM. The data were obtained in a study of blood T cell repertoires in COVID-19. Source study methods: How many nucleated cells were present was estimated from reference gene primer amplification. Method: immunoSEQ multiplex PCR; TCRdb's copy keeps in-frame clones and lacks some. That table furnishes V, J and clone size, whereas the DNA furnished D and trimming. The table lists about 220,000 clones, roughly 81% of them singletons.

This clonotype was sampled from a man in his forties or fifties who had recovered from COVID-19. V is TRBV28 and J is TRBJ1-6, with D maybe TRBD1 (6 bases). Source material: peripheral blood. The CDR3 DNA sequence: TGTGCCAGCAGTTTGGGACACCCGTCCAGCTCCTATAATTCACCCCTCCACTTT. Residues: CASSLGHPSSSYNSPLHF.